One sample yielded the 3 T cell receptor beta chains listed below, sequenced in a study of blood T cell repertoires in COVID-19. TCRdb's table, derived via immunoSEQ multiplex PCR, lists solely in-frame clones and lacks some. Counted here are 250,000 or so clones, roughly 84% occurring once; the ten biggest clones make up 6.6%. Sequencing used PBMCs or T cells enriched from blood (not recorded which). Receptors were obtained from a woman aged 50 to 60 who had been exposed to COVID-19.

This clone was recorded a few times. The chain combines TRBV18 with TRBJ1-1; TRBD1 matches at 10 bases. The CDR3 runs to 16 residues. V shed 3 bases and J 5 bases; nucleotides not matched to a gene: 9. Germline V gene data show CDR1 as KGHSH and CDR2 as LQKENI. The CDR3 nucleotides read TGTGCCAGCTCACCTCCTAACCGGGACAGGGGAACTGAAGCTTTCTTT. Translated, it gives CASSPPNRDRGTEAFF.

The chain carries TRBV7-9 and TRBJ2-3; no firm D call. CDR1 is SEHNR, CDR2 FQNEAQ, per germline (reference sequence). This CDR3 is built from 14 residues. V was shortened by 1 base and J by 3 bases, with 8 bases between the two germline ends. The CDR3 is CASSLVSGTDTQYF. For the CDR3, the DNA is TGTGCCAGCAGCTTAGTTTCGGGTACAGATACGCAGTATTTT.

V usage is TRBV6-5 and J usage is TRBJ1-4; no clear D. Germline V lookup: CDR1 MNHEY, CDR2 SVGAGI. CDR3 size: 12 residues. Trimming removed 8 bases from V and 0 bases from J, with 4 bases in between. The CDR3 DNA follows: TGTGCCAGCCGAGCAACTAATGAAAAACTGTTTTTT. This encodes CASRATNEKLFF.